This TCR beta chain comes out of a study of cytomegalovirus exposure and HLA in healthy donors. Findings and caveats of the study: Across donors, presence/absence analyses took sequencing depth to be roughly uniform.

Points on this clone: Its antigen is currently unknown.

The CDR3 consists of 14 residues. Germline trimming cut 0 bases from V and 7 bases from J; bases unmatched to any gene: 3. Per the germline V gene, CDR1 is MNHEY and CDR2 is SVGAGI. This PCR relied on a set of 60 Vbeta primers and 13 Jbeta primers. Clones were read by immunoSEQ multiplex PCR, and TCRdb kept only the in-frame ones, dropping some. The table lists 130,000 or so clones, over 70% of them singletons. The origin of this receptor is a young woman in good health and CMV-seronegative. The material sequenced was PBMCs. The chain employs TRBV6-5 and TRBJ1-2; 9 bases fit TRBD1. CDR3 region: CASSYSGQGLGYTF. CDR3 coding DNA: TGTGCCAGCAGTTACTCGGGACAGGGTCTTGGCTACACCTTC.